These 30 T cell receptor beta chains were all obtained from the same sample, sequenced in a study of cytomegalovirus exposure and HLA in healthy donors. Amplification used 60 Vbeta primers and 13 Jbeta primers. Sequencing was performed with immunoSEQ multiplex PCR; in TCRdb, only in-frame clones are kept and a portion is missing. The sample holds 250,000 to 350,000 clones; approximately 90% are singletons and the top ten take less than 4%. Specimen: PBMCs. The source of these receptors is a man aged 40-49 years in good health and CMV-seropositive.

V and J are TRBV5-4 and TRBJ2-1; D might be TRBD2 (6 bases). V was trimmed by 0 bases and J by 0 bases, leaving 7 bases between them. Germline assignment: CDR1 SGHNT and CDR2 YYREEE (reference sequence). The CDR3 is 15 residues long. The CDR3 nucleotides read TGTGCCAGCAGCTTGGACGGGAGCTCCTACAATGAGCAGTTCTTC. Translated: CASSLDGSSYNEQFF.

J is TRBJ2-3 and V is TRBV28, with a tentative D call TRBD2 (6 bases). Trimming left V 6 bases short and J 0 bases short, with 10 bases between. The CDR3 runs to 14 residues. CDR1 is MDHEN and CDR2 is SYDVKM in the germline V gene. The CDR3 loop reads CASRNSGSTDTQYF. CDR3 sequence (DNA): TGTGCCAGCAGAAATAGCGGAAGCACAGATACGCAGTATTTT.

On this clone: A junction boundary mismatches the germline segment, possibly from a read error. V usage is TRBV4-1 and J usage is TRBJ2-1; 7 bases align to TRBD1. This CDR3 comprises 11 residues. CDR1 and CDR2 from the germline V gene are MGHRA and YSYEKL. The chain's CDR3 is CASSQADRAIF. For the CDR3, the DNA is TGCGCCAGCAGCCAGGCCGACAGGGCGATCTTC.

The V call is TRBV28, the J call TRBJ2-1; D is possibly TRBD2 (5 bases). The V and J ends lost 8 bases and 3 bases respectively, with 8 bases between them. The CDR3 is made up of 12 amino acids. Germline loops: CDR1 MDHEN, CDR2 SYDVKM. Here the CDR3 reads CASQSGYNEQFF. Here the CDR3 DNA reads TGTGCCAGCCAGAGCGGCTACAATGAGCAGTTCTTC. The full variable domain, in which reference TRBV28 and TRBJ2-1 provide the parts outside the CDR3, is DVKVTQSSRYLVKRTGEKVFLECVQDMDHENMFWYRQDPGLGLRLIYFSYDVKMKEKGDIPEGYSVSREKKERFSLILESASTNQTSMYLCASQSGYNEQFFGPGTRLTVL.

The chain recombines TRBV4-3 with TRBJ2-7, with 14 bases lining up with TRBD2. V was pared by 0 bases and J by 7 bases, with 5 bases of the junction left unmatched. CDR3 length: 16 amino acids. Germline loops: CDR1 LGHNA, CDR2 YSLEER. In DNA form, the CDR3 reads TGCGCCAGCAGCCAAGAGGGACTAGCGGGAGAGGGAGAGCAGTACTTC. This gives the protein CASSQEGLAGEGEQYF.

The table lists this clone with a count of one. In nucleotides, the CDR3 is TGCAGCGTTGTCGGGGTCTATGGCTACACCTTC. Its protein is CSVVGVYGYTF. The rearrangement links TRBV29-1 to TRBJ1-2; D ambiguous. V was pared by 4 bases and J by 4 bases, with 7 bases between. Germline CDR1 reads SQVTM; CDR2 reads ANQGSEA. CDR3 length: 11 residues.

This clone was seen a single time. V gene TRBV5-1 combines with J gene TRBJ2-1, with D possibly matching TRBD2 (6 bases). This CDR3 contains 14 residues. V gave up 1 base and J gave up 5 bases, with 10 bases separating them. Germline CDR1 reads SGHRS; CDR2 reads YFSETQ. The CDR3 spells CASSLSGANNEQFF. The CDR3 DNA sequence: TGCGCCAGCAGCTTGTCGGGAGCTAACAATGAGCAGTTCTTC.

The V call is TRBV5-1, the J call TRBJ1-4; D unclear. The CDR3 runs to 17 residues. The V and J ends lost 4 bases and 1 base respectively, with 17 bases between them. CDR1 SGHRS and CDR2 YFSETQ come from the germline V gene. CDR3 protein: CASSAEGWGRTNEKLFF. DNA for the CDR3: TGCGCCAGCAGCGCCGAGGGTTGGGGTAGAACTAATGAAAAACTGTTTTTT.

The J gene is TRBJ1-1, the V gene TRBV2; 7 nucleotides line up with TRBD1. This CDR3 is 17 amino acids long. CDR1 and CDR2 (germline): SNHLY, FYNNEI. V lost 2 bases, J lost 1 base, and 10 bases stayed unmatched. The DNA for the CDR3 is TGTGCCAGCAGTGAAAGGGGGCTACAGGGAGGGAACACTGAAGCTTTCTTT. This codes for CASSERGLQGGNTEAFF.

The chain is built from TRBV27 and TRBJ1-2; TRBD1 matches 8 bases. Germline loops: CDR1 MNHEY, CDR2 SMNVEV (reference sequence). This CDR3 is 14 amino acids long. V dropped 2 bases and J dropped 2; count of bases not matched to a gene: 1. CDR3 in DNA: TGTGCCAGCAGTTTACAGGGGGCGAACTATGGCTACACCTTC. Translated: CASSLQGANYGYTF.

The chain couples TRBV6-1 to TRBJ2-5; TRBD2 agrees at 7 bases. This CDR3 has 18 residues. V lost 1 base and J lost 5; bases outside the gene matches: 16. Germline V CDR1 and CDR2: MNHNS, SASEGT. CDR3 bases: TGTGCCAGCAGTGAAGTCCCCGTCGGCTGGCGGGAGCGGGAGACCCAGTACTTC. This encodes CASSEVPVGWRERETQYF.

J is TRBJ2-1 and V is TRBV25-1; 12 bases line up with TRBD2. Losses at the gene ends were 4 bases for V and 5 bases for J; bases not matched to a gene: 3. CDR1 is MGHDK and CDR2 is SYGVNS in the germline V gene. CDR3 size: 15 residues. The CDR3 sequence is CASSALAGGHNEQFF. The CDR3 DNA reads TGTGCCAGCAGTGCACTAGCGGGAGGTCACAATGAGCAGTTCTTC.

This chain uses TRBV5-1 with TRBJ2-7, with 11 nucleotides matching TRBD1. The CDR3 runs 15 residues. From germline, CDR1 is SGHRS and CDR2 YFSETQ. V shed 3 bases, J shed 5 bases, and the junction held 7 bases outside the gene matches. CDR3 coding DNA: TGCGCCAGCAGCTGGGGGACAGGGGGTGGAGACGAGCAGTACTTC. This codes for CASSWGTGGGDEQYF.

The V call is TRBV7-3, the J call TRBJ2-7; TRBD1 matches 9 bases. The V segment lost 6 bases and the J segment 3 bases; nucleotides outside the gene matches: 6. CDR1 SGHTA and CDR2 FQGTGA come from the germline V gene. The CDR3 sequence is 14 residues long. The CDR3 DNA reads TGTGCCAGCAGGGAGACAGGGGGGTACTACGAGCAGTACTTC. This codes for CASRETGGYYEQYF. Drawing the rest from reference TRBV7-3 and TRBJ2-7, the complete variable domain is GAGVSQTPSNKVTEKGKYVELRCDPISGHTALYWYRQSLGQGPEFLIYFQGTGAADDSGLPNDRFFAVRPEGSVSTLKIQRTERGDSAVYLCASRETGGYYEQYFGPGTRLTVT.

The V call is TRBV15, the J call TRBJ2-1; 10 nucleotides line up with TRBD2. Trimming at V came to 0 bases and at J to 4 bases, leaving 3 bases not matched to a gene. Germline CDR1 LNHNV, CDR2 YYDKDF (reference sequence). The CDR3 length is 16 residues. The CDR3 loop is CATSRELAGFYNEQFF. CDR3 nucleotides: TGTGCCACCAGCAGAGAACTAGCGGGATTTTACAATGAGCAGTTCTTC. The full variable domain, completed using reference TRBV15 and TRBJ2-1, is DAMVIQNPRYQVTQFGKPVTLSCSQTLNHNVMYWYQQKSSQAPKLLFHYYDKDFNNEADTPDNFQSRRPNTSFCFLDIRSPGLGDTAMYLCATSRELAGFYNEQFFGPGTRLTVL.

The chain carries TRBV28 and TRBJ1-5; the D gene is possibly TRBD1 (5 bases). CDR1 is MDHEN, CDR2 SYDVKM, per germline. The CDR3 covers 15 residues. Deletions cut 3 bases from V and 2 bases from J, with 11 bases between. This CDR3 is CASSLEGLGNQPQHF. The DNA for the CDR3 is TGTGCCAGCAGTTTGGAGGGGTTGGGCAATCAGCCCCAGCATTTT.

The chain joins TRBV10-3 to TRBJ2-3; D call uncertain. V shed 2 bases and J shed 0 bases, with 21 bases lying between them. In germline, CDR1 is ENHRY, CDR2 SYGVKD. The length of the CDR3 is 19 residues. The CDR3 loop is CAISEPPYSSIYSTDTQYF. In DNA form, the CDR3 reads TGTGCCATCAGTGAGCCCCCTTATAGCTCGATTTATAGCACAGATACGCAGTATTTT.

The V call is TRBV19, the J call TRBJ1-1; the D gene is possibly TRBD1 (5 bases). This CDR3 region has 14 residues. With 3 bases removed from V and 1 base from J, the gap between germline ends came to 9 bases. CDR1 is LNHDA, CDR2 SQIVND, per germline (reference sequence). CDR3 DNA: TGTGCCAGTAGTATCGTACAGGCGAACACTGAAGCTTTCTTT. Amino acids: CASSIVQANTEAFF.

The rearrangement uses TRBV28 and TRBJ1-5; D may be TRBD1 (5 bases). Germline loops: CDR1 MDHEN, CDR2 SYDVKM. The V end lost 7 bases, the J end lost 6 bases, and 7 bases lay between the germline ends. The CDR3 covers 11 residues. CDR3 amino acids: CASTRGQPQHF. The DNA of the CDR3 is TGTGCCAGCACAAGGGGTCAGCCCCAGCATTTT.

The gene calls are TRBV29-1 and TRBJ1-5, with 7 nucleotides matching TRBD1. This CDR3 contains 13 residues. Germline V gene sequence: CDR1 SQVTM, CDR2 ANQGSEA. V shed 8 bases, J shed 1 base, and the junction held 5 bases outside the gene matches. CDR3 protein: CSTGDRSNQPQHF. CDR3 coding DNA: TGCAGCACCGGGGACAGAAGCAATCAGCCCCAGCATTTT.

The chain joins TRBV14 to TRBJ2-1; TRBD2 agrees at 10 bases. The germline CDR1 and CDR2 sequences are SGHDN and FVKESK. V trimming: 0 bases; J trimming: 3 bases; junction bases outside the gene matches: 5. The CDR3 has 17 residues. CDR3 DNA sequence: TGTGCCAGCAGCCAAGAGGCTAGCGGGAGATTCTACAATGAGCAGTTCTTC. Amino acids: CASSQEASGRFYNEQFF.

The V and J genes are TRBV21-1 and TRBJ1-1; the D call TRBD1 from the table was never checked on the DNA. TRBV21-1 constitutes a pseudogene. The CDR3 consists of 14 residues. The CDR3: CASSKEEGAIEAFF. The CDR3 bases are TGTGCCAGCAGCAAAGAGGAGGGGGCCATTGAAGCTTTCTTT.

This chain uses TRBV27 with TRBJ2-7; 8 bases agree with TRBD2. The V gene end was trimmed by 2 bases and the J gene end by 2 bases; junction bases not matched to a gene: 14. This CDR3 is built from 18 residues. The germline CDR1 and CDR2 sequences are MNHEY and SMNVEV (reference sequence). CDR3 in DNA: TGTGCCAGCAGTTTAGAGGGCGGTCGGCGGGAGGTGCCCTACGAGCAGTACTTC. Translating it yields CASSLEGGRREVPYEQYF.

V gene TRBV27 combines with J gene TRBJ1-1; no clear D gene. CDR1 and CDR2 (germline): MNHEY, SMNVEV (reference sequence). The CDR3 consists of 14 residues. Trimming took 8 bases from V and 4 from J, leaving 17 bases between them. The CDR3 DNA reads TGTGCCAGCGCCTCCCCGGGGTGGGGCACTGAAGCTTTCTTT. Translating gives CASASPGWGTEAFF.

This clone has only one observation. The chain recombines TRBV19 with TRBJ2-3, with TRBD2 matching 9 bases. Germline V gene sequence: CDR1 LNHDA, CDR2 SQIVND (reference sequence). CDR3 length: 16 residues. V was pared by 3 bases and J by 2 bases, with 6 bases of the junction left unmatched. The CDR3, as DNA: TGTGCCAGTAGTATGCCTAGCGGGACGATCACAGATACGCAGTATTTT. This sequence encodes CASSMPSGTITDTQYF.

This clone was seen just once. This sequence joins TRBV19 and TRBJ2-1; 9 bases map to TRBD2. The CDR3 spans 15 residues. With V trimmed by 5 bases and J by 1 base, 3 bases remained unmatched. CDR1 and CDR2 (germline): LNHDA, SQIVND (reference sequence). The CDR3 DNA reads TGTGCCAGTAGTCCTCTAGCGGGATCCTACAATGAGCAGTTCTTC. Its protein product is CASSPLAGSYNEQFF.

The V call is TRBV5-1, the J call TRBJ1-1, with D possibly matching TRBD1 (6 bases). The CDR3 consists of 13 residues. The germline V gene has CDR1 SGHRS and CDR2 YFSETQ. Trimming stripped 3 bases from V and 7 bases from J, with 13 bases between. The CDR3 DNA reads TGCGCCAGCAGCTCGTACACAGGGCGTGAAGCTTTCTTT. It encodes CASSSYTGREAFF.

This sequence joins TRBV18 and TRBJ2-3; D may be TRBD2 (5 bases). Looked up from germline, CDR1 is KGHSH and CDR2 is LQKENI. Trimming took 5 bases from V and 5 from J, leaving 11 bases between them. CDR3 length: 13 amino acids. Here the CDR3 reads CASSSSGGDTQYF. CDR3 nucleotides: TGTGCCAGCTCATCCAGCGGTGGAGATACGCAGTATTTT.

V and J are TRBV30 and TRBJ2-7; D ambiguous. In germline, CDR1 is GTSNPN, CDR2 SVGIG (reference sequence). The CDR3 spans 14 residues. Trimming removed 2 bases from V and 3 bases from J, with 14 bases in between. The CDR3 is CAWSPRGAIYEQYF. CDR3 nucleotides: TGTGCCTGGAGTCCCCGAGGAGCCATCTACGAGCAGTACTTC.

This chain joins TRBV29-1 and TRBJ1-2; 7 nucleotides agree with TRBD1. Per the germline V gene, CDR1 is SQVTM and CDR2 is ANQGSEA. The CDR3 has 13 amino acids. The trim removed 8 bases at V and 7 bases at J, leaving 13 bases unmatched. For the CDR3, the DNA is TGCAGCACCTCGACAGGGTGGGGAGGTGGCTACACCTTC. Its translation is CSTSTGWGGGYTF.